This is a list of T cell receptor beta chains from one sample in a study of T cell repertoires in cytomegalovirus infection. TCRdb redid the calling of the reads with MiXCR, one entry per CDR3 protein. The sample holds fewer than 950,000 distinct CDR3 sequences, about 30% seen once. These receptors are not linked to any known antigen. The specimen was cultured CD8+ T cells from PBMCs, collected from culture after CMV antigen stimulation. Every receptor here comes from a human donor in good health (CMV status not recorded). Some clones in this sample may be carry-over from other donors' samples. Both conserved end residues are part of each CDR3. The D gene is left open where the match is weak. Clone size is given for some rows only: seen once, a few or many times, or a class if the clone is expanded.

CDR3aa | CDR3nt | j_gene | abundance | v_gene | d_gene
CASSLVRDRGVSEQFF | TGTGCCAGCAGTTTAGTGCGGGACAGGGGGGTGAGTGAGCAGTTCTTC | TRBJ2-1 | NA | TRBV27 | TRBD1
CASKFSPGQGEDYGYTF | TGTGCCAGCAAATTCAGCCCTGGACAGGGGGAAGACTATGGCTACACCTTC | TRBJ1-2 | NA | TRBV3-1 | TRBD1
CASSRKLAGYSTDTQYF | TGTGCCAGCAGCCGAAAACTAGCGGGGTATAGCACAGATACGCAGTATTTT | TRBJ2-3 | few | TRBV14 | TRBD2
CASSLGVNQPQHF | TGTGCCAGCAGCTTGGGAGTCAATCAGCCCCAGCATTTT | TRBJ1-5 | many | TRBV7-6 | NA
CASSAGDRSNQPQHF | TGTGCCAGCAGCGCCGGCGACAGGAGCAATCAGCCCCAGCATTTT | TRBJ1-5 | once | TRBV9 | NA
CASSLARFNEQYF | TGTGCCAGCAGCTTAGCACGGTTCAACGAGCAGTACTTC | TRBJ2-7 | few | TRBV7-6 | NA
CASSKVGAQYF | TGTGCCAGCAGCAAAGTAGGGGCCCAGTACTTT | TRBJ2-5 | few | TRBV7-4 | NA
CASSGERGSADTQYF | TGTGCCAGCAGCGGCGAGCGGGGTAGTGCAGATACGCAGTATTTT | TRBJ2-3 | NA | TRBV5-6 | TRBD2
CASFRLGFSGANVLTF | TGTGCCAGCTTCCGACTAGGCTTCTCTGGGGCCAACGTCCTGACTTTC | TRBJ2-6 | few | TRBV25-1 | NA
CASSTDSPANYGYTF | TGTGCCAGTAGTACCGACAGCCCTGCTAACTATGGCTACACCTTC | TRBJ1-2 | NA | TRBV19 | NA
CASSLSGSSYDEQFF | TGTGCCAGCAGTTTATCGGGAAGCTCCTACGATGAGCAGTTCTTC | TRBJ2-1 | NA | TRBV27 | NA
CASSLPDMDRSFHMDTQYF | TGTGCCAGCAGCCTCCCCGACATGGACAGGTCCTTTCATATGGATACGCAGTATTTT | TRBJ2-3 | once | TRBV5-5 | TRBD1
CASSIRQGPNTVAFF | TGTGCCAGTAGTATTAGACAGGGCCCTAACACTGTAGCTTTCTTT | TRBJ1-1 | NA | TRBV19 | TRBD1
CASRLGVRYGYTF | TGTGCCAGCCGCCTGGGGGTTCGTTATGGCTACACCTTC | TRBJ1-2 | NA | TRBV27 | NA
CASSPDSPGAFF | TGTGCCAGCAGCCCGGACAGCCCCGGAGCTTTCTTT | TRBJ1-1 | NA | TRBV7-8 | NA
CASSFLYVPSGANVLTF | TGTGCCAGCAGTTTTTTGTACGTTCCCTCTGGGGCCAACGTCCTGACTTTC | TRBJ2-6 | few | TRBV27 | NA
CASSPKFKDSLMSGSGANVLTF | TGTGCCAGCAGCCCGAAGTTCAAGGACAGCCTAATGTCGGGCTCTGGGGCCAACGTCCTGACTTTC | TRBJ2-6 | few | TRBV12-3/TRBV12-4 | NA
CASSYGTPGTGYTF | TGTGCCAGCAGTTACGGGACTCCGGGAACCGGCTACACCTTC | TRBJ1-2 | NA | TRBV27 | NA
CASSDPLTGYNEQFF | TGTGCCAGCAGTGACCCCCTTACAGGTTACAATGAGCAGTTCTTC | TRBJ2-1 | NA | TRBV2 | NA
CANTQGLNSGNTIYF | TGTGCCAACACCCAGGGATTGAACTCTGGAAACACCATATATTTT | TRBJ1-3 | NA | TRBV13 | NA
CASSPKAGGGAFNEQFF | TGTGCCAGCAGCCCAAAGGCTGGCGGGGGGGCTTTCAATGAGCAGTTCTTC | TRBJ2-1 | NA | TRBV11-2 | TRBD2
CASSLVAQGVANTEAFF | TGTGCCAGCAGCTTGGTCGCACAGGGGGTAGCGAACACTGAAGCTTTCTTT | TRBJ1-1 | many | TRBV7-2 | TRBD1
CASSSLDREYTEAFF | TGTGCCAGCAGCTCCCTGGACAGGGAATACACTGAAGCTTTCTTT | TRBJ1-1 | few | TRBV5-4 | TRBD1
CASSSLSSGAGELFF | TGTGCCAGCAGTTCCCTCTCGTCAGGGGCCGGGGAGCTGTTTTTT | TRBJ2-2 | NA | TRBV6-2/TRBV6-3 | NA
CAISRDLENFYEQYF | TGTGCCATCAGCAGAGATCTAGAGAATTTCTACGAGCAGTACTTC | TRBJ2-7 | NA | TRBV15 | NA
CASSLGGRGSGEKLFF | TGTGCCAGCAGCTTAGGGGGGCGGGGATCCGGGGAAAAACTGTTTTTT | TRBJ1-4 | few | TRBV7-2 | NA
CASRPDRDGEAFF | TGTGCCAGCAGGCCAGACAGGGATGGTGAAGCTTTCTTT | TRBJ1-1 | NA | TRBV7-9 | TRBD1
CASSIGRDEQFF | TGTGCCAGCAGCATCGGTAGAGATGAGCAGTTCTTC | TRBJ2-1 | NA | TRBV7-3 | NA
CASSLGRSTDTQHF | TGTGCCAGCAGTTTGGGGCGGAGCACAGATACGCAGCATTTT | TRBJ1-5 | NA | TRBV28 | NA
CASSVDTGAINYGYTF | TGTGCCAGCAGCGTAGATACAGGGGCAATTAACTATGGCTACACCTTC | TRBJ1-2 | few | TRBV9 | TRBD1
CASSPIAGGYQETQYF | TGTGCCAGCAGTCCAATAGCGGGGGGGTACCAAGAGACCCAGTACTTC | TRBJ2-5 | few | TRBV28 | TRBD2
CASSYARNEQFF | TGTGCCAGCAGTTACGCCAGAAATGAGCAGTTCTTC | TRBJ2-1 | NA | TRBV6-2/TRBV6-3 | NA
CASSLEGTKKGGNTIYF | TGTGCCAGCAGCTTAGAAGGGACTAAAAAGGGAGGAAACACCATATATTTT | TRBJ1-3 | few | TRBV7-6 | NA
CASLDAGDDEQFF | TGCGCCAGCCTAGACGCAGGGGATGATGAGCAGTTCTTC | TRBJ2-1 | NA | TRBV10-2 | NA
CASEPRMNTEAFF | TGCGCCAGCGAGCCCAGGATGAACACTGAAGCTTTCTTT | TRBJ1-1 | few | TRBV4-1 | NA
CASSLSGISYNEQFF | TGTGCCAGCAGCTTAAGCGGGATCTCCTACAATGAGCAGTTCTTC | TRBJ2-1 | few | TRBV7-2 | TRBD2
CASSQDSWSSSYNEQFF | TGTGCCAGCAGCCAAGACAGTTGGTCAAGCTCCTACAATGAGCAGTTCTTC | TRBJ2-1 | NA | TRBV3-1 | NA
CASSVGAIVYNEQFF | TGTGCCAGCAGCGTAGGTGCGATAGTCTACAATGAGCAGTTCTTC | TRBJ2-1 | many | TRBV7-9 | NA
CASSAVPDRDSGYTF | TGCGCCAGCAGCGCCGTACCGGACAGGGACTCTGGCTACACCTTC | TRBJ1-2 | NA | TRBV4-1 | TRBD1
CASRIPTGSFLTDTQYF | TGTGCCAGCAGGATACCTACAGGATCCTTCCTCACAGATACGCAGTATTTT | TRBJ2-3 | few | TRBV6-2/TRBV6-3 | NA
CASRITSNEQFF | TGTGCCAGCAGGATAACTAGCAATGAGCAGTTCTTC | TRBJ2-1 | NA | TRBV12-3/TRBV12-4 | NA
CASSQTGGLDEQYF | TGTGCCAGCAGCCAGACAGGGGGTCTGGACGAGCAGTACTTC | TRBJ2-7 | few | TRBV7-9 | TRBD1
CASSLSRGRNTEAFF | TGTGCCAGCAGTTTATCCAGGGGACGGAACACTGAAGCTTTCTTT | TRBJ1-1 | once | TRBV27 | NA
CASSETGVSPLHF | TGTGCCAGCAGCGAAACAGGGGTTTCACCCCTCCACTTT | TRBJ1-6 | few | TRBV7-6 | TRBD1
CASSFPKGTGGSGNYEQYF | TGTGCCAGCAGCTTCCCCAAGGGGACAGGGGGAAGTGGTAACTACGAGCAGTACTTC | TRBJ2-7 | NA | TRBV7-4 | TRBD1
CASTKKSGSRTDTQYF | TGTGCCAGCACGAAAAAGTCCGGGTCCCGCACAGATACGCAGTATTTT | TRBJ2-3 | many | TRBV7-2 | NA
CASGSRNQPQHF | TGTGCTAGTGGTTCCAGGAATCAGCCCCAGCATTTT | TRBJ1-5 | NA | TRBV12-5 | NA
CASSSTPGRGAEAFF | TGTGCCAGCAGCTCGACCCCCGGAAGAGGGGCTGAAGCTTTCTTT | TRBJ1-1 | once | TRBV7-3 | NA
CASRGTGQLYEQFF | TGTGCCAGCAGAGGGACAGGGCAACTTTATGAGCAGTTCTTC | TRBJ2-1 | few | TRBV6-1 | TRBD1
CATSRVVKWEQYF | TGTGCCACCAGCAGAGTGGTGAAGTGGGAGCAGTACTTC | TRBJ2-7 | NA | TRBV15 | NA
CASSPGRTGGRTEAFF | TGTGCCAGCAGTCCCGGGAGGACAGGGGGCCGCACTGAAGCTTTCTTT | TRBJ1-1 | NA | TRBV27 | TRBD1
CASSVSLGGNQPQHF | TGTGCCAGTAGTGTGAGCCTGGGGGGCAATCAGCCCCAGCATTTT | TRBJ1-5 | NA | TRBV19 | NA
CASSAGTSTDTQYF | TGTGCCAGCAGTGCCGGGACTAGCACAGATACGCAGTATTTT | TRBJ2-3 | few | TRBV27 | NA
CASSESRFYGYTF | TGTGCCAGCAGTGAATCCAGGTTCTATGGCTACACCTTC | TRBJ1-2 | NA | TRBV25-1 | NA
CASSFTYKRGPSSYEQYF | TGTGCCAGCAGCTTCACTTACAAGCGGGGGCCGAGCTCCTACGAGCAGTACTTC | TRBJ2-7 | few | TRBV7-9 | TRBD2